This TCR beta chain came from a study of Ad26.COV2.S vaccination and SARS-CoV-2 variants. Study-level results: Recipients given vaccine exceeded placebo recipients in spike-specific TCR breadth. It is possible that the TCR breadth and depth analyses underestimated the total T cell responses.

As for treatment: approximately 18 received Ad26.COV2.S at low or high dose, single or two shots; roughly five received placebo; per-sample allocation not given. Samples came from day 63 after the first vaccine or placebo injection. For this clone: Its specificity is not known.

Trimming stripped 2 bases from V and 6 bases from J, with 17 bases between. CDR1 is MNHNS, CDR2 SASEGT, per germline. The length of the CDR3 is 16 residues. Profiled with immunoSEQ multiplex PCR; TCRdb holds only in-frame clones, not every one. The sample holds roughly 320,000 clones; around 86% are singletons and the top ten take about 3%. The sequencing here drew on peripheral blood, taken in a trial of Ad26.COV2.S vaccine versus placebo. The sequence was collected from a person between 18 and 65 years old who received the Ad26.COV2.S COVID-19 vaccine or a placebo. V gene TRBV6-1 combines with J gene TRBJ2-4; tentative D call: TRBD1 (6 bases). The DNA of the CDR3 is TGTGCCAGCAGTGAACAAGACAGGTGGTTGGGAAACATTCAGTACTTC. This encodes CASSEQDRWLGNIQYF.